The entry below describes one T cell receptor (beta chain). As yet, its antigen is unknown. The data derive from a study of cytomegalovirus exposure and HLA in healthy donors. Study-wide findings and caveats: Productive status was seen about 87% or about 30% of the time for most TCR beta V segments in an earlier analysis.

Everyone who donated was a healthy bone marrow donor. PCR employed 60 Vbeta and 13 Jbeta primers. Profiling relied on immunoSEQ multiplex PCR, and the TCRdb table lists in-frame clones only, not all of them. Here the sample spans 150,000 to 200,000 clones, roughly 85% being singletons. Trimming took 11 bases from V and 9 from J, leaving 29 bases between them. The CDR3 runs 16 residues. CDR1 is WSHSY, CDR2 SAAADI, per germline. This TCR was sampled from a man in his forties in good health and CMV-seropositive. The genes are TRBV10-2 and TRBJ2-1, with D perhaps TRBD1 (6 bases). Input material: PBMCs. The CDR3 sequence: CACQLRGRTRSGEQFF. CDR3 nucleotide sequence: TGCGCCTGCCAGCTCAGGGGAAGGACGAGGTCGGGTGAGCAGTTCTTC.